This is a list of T cell receptor beta chains from one sample in a study of CD8+CD57+ T cells in acquired aplastic anemia. One entry per CDR3 protein, called by TCRdb with MiXCR from the reads. The table has roughly 420,000 distinct CDR3 sequences, 65% to 75% seen once. Sequenced sample: sorted CD4+, CD8+, or CD8+CD57+ T cells (not recorded which) from PBMCs. The source is a human donor in good health, serving as a control. Each CDR3 is given with its conserved first and last residue. The D gene is left open where the match is weak. Some rows have no size entry. The others give once, few or many, or a class for an expanded clone.

j_call: TRBJ1-4
v_call: TRBV2
d_call: NA
clone_size: many
cdr3_nt: TGTGCCAGCAGTGCCCGGGGCCAGGGTAATGAAAAACTGTTTTTT
cdr3_aa: CASSARGQGNEKLFF

j_call: TRBJ2-5
v_call: TRBV9
d_call: NA
clone_size: NA
cdr3_nt: TGTGCCAGCAGCCCGACTACACAGCAAGAGACCCAGTACTTC
cdr3_aa: CASSPTTQQETQYF

j_call: TRBJ2-1
v_call: TRBV9
d_call: NA
clone_size: NA
cdr3_nt: TGTGCCAGCAGCGTAGAGGGGGTTGGTAATGAGCAGTTCTTC
cdr3_aa: CASSVEGVGNEQFF

j_call: TRBJ2-5
v_call: TRBV24-1
d_call: NA
clone_size: NA
cdr3_nt: TGTGCCACCAGTGATGCGGACACAACCAGAGAGACCCAGTACTTC
cdr3_aa: CATSDADTTRETQYF

j_call: TRBJ1-3
v_call: TRBV10-2
d_call: NA
clone_size: NA
cdr3_nt: TGCGCCAGCATAGACTTTGAAGCTGGAAACACCATATATTTT
cdr3_aa: CASIDFEAGNTIYF

j_call: TRBJ1-2
v_call: TRBV5-5
d_call: TRBD1
clone_size: NA
cdr3_nt: TGTGCCAGCAGCTTAACGACAGGGGCGCAAGGCTACACCTTC
cdr3_aa: CASSLTTGAQGYTF

j_call: TRBJ1-5
v_call: TRBV5-1
d_call: NA
clone_size: NA
cdr3_nt: TGCGCCAGCAGCTTCAGGGGTGGGATAGGGCCCCAGCATTTT
cdr3_aa: CASSFRGGIGPQHF

j_call: TRBJ1-1
v_call: TRBV11-2
d_call: NA
clone_size: NA
cdr3_nt: TGTGCCAGCAGCTACGGGGCGGACACTGAAGCTTTCTTT
cdr3_aa: CASSYGADTEAFF

j_call: TRBJ2-7
v_call: TRBV4-2
d_call: TRBD1
clone_size: NA
cdr3_nt: TGTGCCAGCAGCCAAGAACAGGGGGCCTACGAGCAGTACTTC
cdr3_aa: CASSQEQGAYEQYF

j_call: TRBJ2-7
v_call: TRBV7-6
d_call: TRBD2
clone_size: NA
cdr3_nt: TGTGCCAGCAGCAAGAGCGGGAACACACACGGGCAGTACTTC
cdr3_aa: CASSKSGNTHGQYF

j_call: TRBJ1-6
v_call: TRBV9
d_call: TRBD1
clone_size: NA
cdr3_nt: TGTGCCAGCAGCGGCGGACAGGGGGCCTCATCACCCCTCCACTTT
cdr3_aa: CASSGGQGASSPLHF

j_call: TRBJ1-5
v_call: TRBV15
d_call: NA
clone_size: NA
cdr3_nt: TGTGCCAGCCGGCAGCAGAGCTATCAGCCTCAGCATTTT
cdr3_aa: CASRQQSYQPQHF

j_call: TRBJ2-3
v_call: TRBV4-3
d_call: NA
clone_size: NA
cdr3_nt: TGCGCCAGCAGCTCGGGACGGGGGGCGCGGGGCACAGATACGCAGTATTTT
cdr3_aa: CASSSGRGARGTDTQYF

j_call: TRBJ2-7
v_call: TRBV7-8
d_call: NA
clone_size: NA
cdr3_nt: NA
cdr3_aa: CASSLGAYEQYFGYF

j_call: TRBJ1-1
v_call: TRBV7-9
d_call: TRBD1
clone_size: many
cdr3_nt: TGTGCCAGCAGCCAGGGACAGGGGGGTCTTGAAGCTTTCTTT
cdr3_aa: CASSQGQGGLEAFF

j_call: TRBJ2-6
v_call: TRBV20-1
d_call: NA
clone_size: NA
cdr3_nt: TGCAGTGCCAGGGTCAGGTCTGGGGCCAACGTCCTGACTTTC
cdr3_aa: CSARVRSGANVLTF

j_call: TRBJ2-1
v_call: TRBV6-2/TRBV6-3
d_call: NA
clone_size: once
cdr3_nt: TGTGCCAGCAGTTATGACGGGGTCTACAATGAGCAGTTCTTC
cdr3_aa: CASSYDGVYNEQFF

j_call: TRBJ1-5
v_call: TRBV7-9
d_call: NA
clone_size: many
cdr3_nt: TGTGCCAGCAGCTTTTACGAAGGGGGAGCCCAGCATTTT
cdr3_aa: CASSFYEGGAQHF

j_call: TRBJ1-2
v_call: TRBV9
d_call: NA
clone_size: NA
cdr3_nt: TGTGCCAGCAGCGAACGGCCCGGCACAGGCACGCAGTTC
cdr3_aa: CASSERPGTGTQF

j_call: TRBJ1-2
v_call: TRBV5-1
d_call: NA
clone_size: NA
cdr3_nt: TGCGCCAGCAGCTGCACAGGTAGGGGGAACTATGGCTACACCTTC
cdr3_aa: CASSCTGRGNYGYTF

j_call: TRBJ1-1
v_call: TRBV11-2
d_call: NA
clone_size: NA
cdr3_nt: TGTGCCAGCAGTCTAAGCGGGAGCACTGAAGCTTTCTTT
cdr3_aa: CASSLSGSTEAFF

j_call: TRBJ2-7
v_call: TRBV15
d_call: TRBD1
clone_size: many
cdr3_nt: TGTGCCACTGGGGACAGGGGCTACGAGCAGTACTTC
cdr3_aa: CATGDRGYEQYF

j_call: TRBJ2-7
v_call: TRBV2
d_call: TRBD2
clone_size: few
cdr3_nt: TGTGCCAGCACCTACGGACTAGTCTACGAGCAGTACTTC
cdr3_aa: CASTYGLVYEQYF

j_call: TRBJ2-3
v_call: TRBV7-2
d_call: TRBD1
clone_size: NA
cdr3_nt: TGTGCCAGCAGTGAGACAGGGGGAAACTCTGGAAACACTACGCAGTATTTT
cdr3_aa: CASSETGGNSGNTTQYF

j_call: TRBJ1-1
v_call: TRBV6-1
d_call: NA
clone_size: many
cdr3_nt: TGTGCCAGCATTAAGGCAATGGGGGGAAACACTGAAGCTTTCTTT
cdr3_aa: CASIKAMGGNTEAFF

j_call: TRBJ1-1
v_call: TRBV7-8
d_call: NA
clone_size: NA
cdr3_nt: TGTGCCAGCAGCTTAGCATCCACTCAGGGTTCCGCTTTCTTT
cdr3_aa: CASSLASTQGSAFF

j_call: TRBJ1-1
v_call: TRBV20-1
d_call: NA
clone_size: many
cdr3_nt: TGCAGTGCTAGAGAATTGCGGACGAACACTGAAGCTTTCTTT
cdr3_aa: CSARELRTNTEAFF

j_call: TRBJ2-3
v_call: TRBV7-2
d_call: NA
clone_size: many
cdr3_nt: TGTGCCAGCAGCTTAGGGGCAGGGCCAGATACGCAGTATTTT
cdr3_aa: CASSLGAGPDTQYF

j_call: TRBJ2-3
v_call: TRBV20-1
d_call: TRBD2
clone_size: NA
cdr3_nt: TGCAGTGCTAGCGATACTAGCGGGGTAGCAGATACGCAGTATTTT
cdr3_aa: CSASDTSGVADTQYF

j_call: TRBJ1-3
v_call: TRBV7-2
d_call: NA
clone_size: once
cdr3_nt: TGTGCCAGCAGTCAATTTCAAGGAAGCACCATATATTTT
cdr3_aa: CASSQFQGSTIYF

j_call: TRBJ1-5
v_call: TRBV7-9
d_call: NA
clone_size: NA
cdr3_nt: TGTGCCAGCAGCTTAGAAGCTGTGGGGGTGGGCCAGCCCCAGCATTTT
cdr3_aa: CASSLEAVGVGQPQHF

j_call: TRBJ2-1
v_call: TRBV12-3/TRBV12-4
d_call: NA
clone_size: NA
cdr3_nt: TGTGCCAGCAGTTTAGGTCCGGGGCGGTATGAGCAGTTCTTC
cdr3_aa: CASSLGPGRYEQFF

j_call: TRBJ2-2
v_call: TRBV9
d_call: NA
clone_size: few
cdr3_nt: TGTGCCAGCGGGCGGGGCGGGGAGCTGTTTTTT
cdr3_aa: CASGRGGELFF

j_call: TRBJ2-5
v_call: TRBV9
d_call: NA
clone_size: NA
cdr3_nt: TGTGCCAGCAGCGTAGCCTGGGGAGACTACGAGCAGTTC
cdr3_aa: CASSVAWGDYEQF

j_call: TRBJ2-7
v_call: TRBV19
d_call: NA
clone_size: NA
cdr3_nt: TGTGCCAGTAGTGCCCGGGACGGCAAAACCTACGAGCAGTACTTC
cdr3_aa: CASSARDGKTYEQYF

j_call: TRBJ1-1
v_call: TRBV20-1
d_call: NA
clone_size: once
cdr3_nt: TGCAGTGCTAGGGGAAACAGGGAAGAGACTGAAGCTTTCTTT
cdr3_aa: CSARGNREETEAFF

j_call: TRBJ2-2
v_call: TRBV7-2
d_call: NA
clone_size: NA
cdr3_nt: TGTGCCAGCAGCCAGACTGGGGAAGGAACCGTGGACCTGTTTTTT
cdr3_aa: CASSQTGEGTVDLFF

j_call: TRBJ2-1
v_call: TRBV6-1
d_call: NA
clone_size: NA
cdr3_nt: TGTGCCAGCATTTCTCTGGGCTACAATGAGCAGTTCTTC
cdr3_aa: CASISLGYNEQFF

j_call: TRBJ1-4
v_call: TRBV13
d_call: TRBD1
clone_size: NA
cdr3_nt: TGTGCCAGCACCCCGGGGACAGGGGGGGATGAAAAACTGTTTTTT
cdr3_aa: CASTPGTGGDEKLFF

j_call: TRBJ2-7
v_call: TRBV9
d_call: TRBD2
clone_size: NA
cdr3_nt: TGTGCCAGCAGCGTAGTGAGCGGGGGCGCGGCCAAGAAGTACTTC
cdr3_aa: CASSVVSGGAAKKYF

j_call: TRBJ2-7
v_call: TRBV29-1
d_call: NA
clone_size: NA
cdr3_nt: TGCAGCGTTGATCGCCAAGGGCGCTACGAGCAGTACTTC
cdr3_aa: CSVDRQGRYEQYF

j_call: TRBJ1-2
v_call: TRBV11-2
d_call: NA
clone_size: NA
cdr3_nt: TGTGCCAGCAGCCCTCGGGTACGCGGGGGCTACACCTTC
cdr3_aa: CASSPRVRGGYTF

j_call: TRBJ2-1
v_call: TRBV5-1
d_call: NA
clone_size: NA
cdr3_nt: TGCGCCAGCAGCCTGGACAAAAGGAAAGGACACAATGAGCAGTTCTTC
cdr3_aa: CASSLDKRKGHNEQFF

j_call: TRBJ1-5
v_call: TRBV4-1
d_call: TRBD1
clone_size: NA
cdr3_nt: TGCGCCAGCAGCAGTGGGACAGGGTCAGGAGGACAGCCCCAGCATTTT
cdr3_aa: CASSSGTGSGGQPQHF

j_call: TRBJ2-5
v_call: TRBV6-1
d_call: TRBD2
clone_size: few
cdr3_nt: TGTGCCAGCAGTGAAGCGCGCCCTAGCGGGGGGCTTTGGGAGCGGGAGACCCAGTACTTC
cdr3_aa: CASSEARPSGGLWERETQYF

j_call: TRBJ1-2
v_call: TRBV7-2
d_call: NA
clone_size: NA
cdr3_nt: TGTGCCACCCCCGGGGAAGGGTGCGCTAACGATGGCTACACCTTC
cdr3_aa: CATPGEGCANDGYTF

j_call: TRBJ1-2
v_call: TRBV6-1
d_call: TRBD1
clone_size: NA
cdr3_nt: TGTGCCAGCAGGGAGACCGGGACAGGGGGCGGCTACACCTTC
cdr3_aa: CASRETGTGGGYTF

j_call: TRBJ2-3
v_call: TRBV7-2
d_call: NA
clone_size: NA
cdr3_nt: TGTGCCAGCAGCTCACAGGGCGCCGGGGATACGCAGTATTTT
cdr3_aa: CASSSQGAGDTQYF

j_call: TRBJ1-6
v_call: TRBV5-1
d_call: NA
clone_size: NA
cdr3_nt: TGCGCCAGCAGCTCCGCGGCACCCCATGACTTT
cdr3_aa: CASSSAAPHDF

j_call: TRBJ2-3
v_call: TRBV5-1
d_call: NA
clone_size: NA
cdr3_nt: TGCGCCAGCAGCTTGGAGGGGTCAGATACGCAGTATTTT
cdr3_aa: CASSLEGSDTQYF

j_call: TRBJ2-7
v_call: TRBV7-2
d_call: NA
clone_size: NA
cdr3_nt: TGTGCCAGCAGCGTAACGGATAGGAGGCCCCTCTCCTACGAGCAGTACTTC
cdr3_aa: CASSVTDRRPLSYEQYF